This T cell receptor (beta chain) was retrieved from a study of T cell responses to AZD1222 COVID-19 vaccine. The data were produced by immunoSEQ multiplex PCR, yet TCRdb's version contains in-frame clones alone and is incomplete. The sample consists of 160,000 or so clones, about 88% of them appearing once. V was clipped by 6 bases and J by 3 bases, with 15 bases between them. The CDR3 is 14 amino acids. Germline V lookup: CDR1 MNHEY, CDR2 SVGAGI. This sequence joins TRBV6-5 and TRBJ2-7; the D is unclear. The starting material was peripheral blood, obtained on day 0 of AZD1222 vaccination. The receptor comes from an adult in good health. The DNA of the CDR3 is TGTGCCAGCAGCCCCTCAATCGGAGTCTACGAGCAGTACTTC. This codes for CASSPSIGVYEQYF.